These 9 T cell receptor beta chains were sequenced from one sample in a study of blood T cells in healthy people across ages. The second PCR ran roughly 6 to 11 cycles with a sample-barcoded 5' primer and J-beta primers. TCRdb fed the 5' RACE reads into MiXCR, producing one record per CDR3 protein. In the table there are approximately 800,000 distinct CDR3 sequences, more than 20% of which are singletons. The same data also contributed to another study, on T cells of mothers and their children.

The sample was blood. All receptors derive from a boy between 5 and 17 years old in good health.

This chain joins TRBV12-3 or TRBV12-4 and TRBJ2-1, with D unresolved. Trimming stripped 3 bases from V and 9 bases from J, with 6 bases between. This CDR3 region has 11 residues. The CDR3 is CASSLKSEQFF. The CDR3 DNA sequence: TGTGCCAGCAGTTTGAAATCTGAGCAGTTCTTC.

The chain is built from TRBV20-1 and TRBJ1-1; D is possibly TRBD1 (5 bases). The germline gives CDR1 DFQATT, CDR2 SNEGSKA (reference sequence). Trimming cost V 0 bases and J 7 bases, with 12 bases left between them. The length of the CDR3 is 13 residues. In nucleotides, the CDR3 is TGCAGTGCTAGAGATTCAGGGTTGGGTGAAGCTTTCTTT. Translated: CSARDSGLGEAFF.

As concerns this clonotype: The junction departs from the called germline gene at one end, perhaps through a read error. V usage is TRBV2 and J usage is TRBJ2-3; TRBD2 matches at 10 bases. CDR3 length equals 15 residues. From germline, CDR1 is SNHLY and CDR2 FYNNEI. The CDR3 DNA is TGTGCCAGCACCCAACTAGCGGGGCGGTATGGCACGCAGAATTTT. This codes for CASTQLAGRYGTQNF.

DNA of the CDR3: TGCAGTGCTCGAGCTTCCGGGACTCCTGACAACGAGCAGTACTTC. Translated, it gives CSARASGTPDNEQYF. The J gene is TRBJ2-7, the V gene TRBV20-1; a weak D match, TRBD2 (6 bases). Germline V lookup: CDR1 DFQATT, CDR2 SNEGSKA (reference sequence). The CDR3 runs to 15 residues. V lost 5 bases and J 5 bases, leaving 22 bases between the germline ends.

The chain employs TRBV30 and TRBJ2-1, with no clear D. The CDR3 consists of 15 residues. The germline V gene has CDR1 GTSNPN and CDR2 SVGIG (reference sequence). The V end lost 2 bases, the J end lost 6 bases, and 17 bases lay between the germline ends. The CDR3 spells CAWSYGPSKGNEQFF. The CDR3 coding sequence is TGTGCCTGGAGTTATGGGCCGTCGAAGGGCAATGAGCAGTTCTTC. The variable domain in full, completed from reference TRBV30 and TRBJ2-1, reads SQTIHQWPATLVQPVGSPLSLECTVEGTSNPNLYWYRQAAGRGLQLLFYSVGIGQISSEVPQNLSASRPQDRQFILSSKKLLLSDSGFYLCAWSYGPSKGNEQFFGPGTRLTVL.

This clonotype was seen a handful of times. The chain employs TRBV20-1 and TRBJ1-1; D remains ambiguous. Germline assignment: CDR1 DFQATT and CDR2 SNEGSKA (reference sequence). CDR3 size: 16 residues. Trimming left V 0 bases short and J 0 bases short, with 14 bases between. The CDR3 region is CSAREDLRGVNTEAFF. As DNA, the CDR3 is TGCAGTGCTAGAGAGGATCTACGCGGAGTGAACACTGAAGCTTTCTTT.

The rearrangement links TRBV28 to TRBJ2-1, with 10 bases aligning to TRBD2. This CDR3 is built from 16 residues. Germline CDR1 MDHEN, CDR2 SYDVKM. V was pared by 5 bases and J by 3 bases, with 7 bases of the junction left unmatched. The CDR3 DNA sequence: TGTGCCAGCAGTCGCCCCATAGCGGGAGGCTACAATGAGCAGTTCTTC. Translated: CASSRPIAGGYNEQFF. The full variable domain, in which reference TRBV28 and TRBJ2-1 provide the parts outside the CDR3, is DVKVTQSSRYLVKRTGEKVFLECVQDMDHENMFWYRQDPGLGLRLIYFSYDVKMKEKGDIPEGYSVSREKKERFSLILESASTNQTSMYLCASSRPIAGGYNEQFFGPGTRLTVL.

This clonotype was recorded a few times. The J gene is TRBJ2-2, the V gene TRBV12-3 or TRBV12-4; 11 positions match TRBD1. V lost 6 bases and J lost 4; bases outside the gene matches: 7. The CDR3 has 16 residues. CDR3 region: CASRAPGQGGTGELFF. CDR3 DNA: TGTGCCAGCAGAGCACCGGGACAGGGGGGCACCGGGGAGCTGTTTTTT.

CDR3 region: CASSLGGVATQHF. CDR3 bases: TGTGCCAGCAGCTTAGGGGGTGTGGCGACCCAGCATTTT. The chain recombines TRBV7-8 with TRBJ1-5; D is uncertain. The germline V gene encodes CDR1 SGHVS and CDR2 FQNEAQ. The CDR3 consists of 13 residues. V lost 1 base and J 11 bases, leaving 12 bases between the germline ends.